Presented here are 18 T cell receptor beta chains from one specimen sequenced in a study of T cell responses to AZD1222 COVID-19 vaccine. Assay used: immunoSEQ multiplex PCR; TCRdb lists only in-frame clones, some missing. The sample has about 150,000 clones; approximately 94% are singletons. Here the sequenced sample was peripheral blood, taken on day 0 of AZD1222 vaccination. These receptors originate from an adult in good health.

The V call is TRBV30, the J call TRBJ2-7, with 9 positions matching TRBD1. V lost 2 bases, J lost 6 bases, and 8 bases stayed unmatched. The CDR3 runs 14 residues. CDR1 is GTSNPN, CDR2 SVGIG, per germline (reference sequence). The CDR3 coding sequence is TGTGCCTGGAGTCTCCGGGACAGGGCCTCCGAGCAGTACTTC. Translated, it gives CAWSLRDRASEQYF.

The CDR3 protein is CSASYNRGHRNTIYF. The CDR3 DNA follows: TGCAGTGCTAGTTACAACAGGGGGCATAGAAACACCATATATTTT. The rearrangement joins TRBV20-1 to TRBJ1-3, with 9 nucleotides matching TRBD1. The CDR3 length is 15 residues. Germline values: CDR1 DFQATT, CDR2 SNEGSKA (reference sequence). Losses at the gene ends were 3 bases for V and 5 bases for J; bases not matched to a gene: 8.

The rearrangement uses TRBV4-2 and TRBJ1-2; D gene unclear. Germline V CDR1 and CDR2: LGHNA, YNFKEQ. The germline V and J ends were trimmed by 0 bases and 2 bases, with 7 bases remaining between them. CDR3 length: 14 residues. CDR3 nucleotides: TGTGCCAGCAGCCAAGATCTGGGGAACTATGGCTACACCTTC. Its protein product is CASSQDLGNYGYTF.

This chain links TRBV11-2 with TRBJ2-2, with TRBD1 identical over 7 bases. Per germline, CDR1 SGHAT and CDR2 FQNNGV. The CDR3 runs 15 residues. The ends lost 5 bases at V and 8 bases at J; junction bases unmatched: 11. The CDR3 DNA reads as TGTGCCAGCAGCACGCCCCGACAGGGAAAGGGGGAGCTGTTTTTT. Translating gives CASSTPRQGKGELFF. Using reference TRBV11-2 and TRBJ2-2 for the parts outside the CDR3, the full variable domain is EAGVAQSPRYKIIEKRQSVAFWCNPISGHATLYWYQQILGQGPKLLIQFQNNGVVDDSQLPKDRFSAERLKGVDSTLKIQPAKLEDSAVYLCASSTPRQGKGELFFGEGSRLTVL.

This chain joins TRBV6-1 and TRBJ1-5; tentative D call: TRBD1 (5 bases). Deletions cut 1 base from V and 6 bases from J, with 10 bases between. The CDR3 is made up of 14 amino acids. In germline, CDR1 is MNHNS, CDR2 SASEGT. The CDR3 DNA follows: TGTGCCAGCAGTGAAGGGGGGGATCTTCAGCCCCAGCATTTT. It specifies CASSEGGDLQPQHF.

V gene TRBV25-1 combines with J gene TRBJ2-1; 8 nucleotides line up with TRBD2. The CDR3 contains 14 residues. Germline V gene sequence: CDR1 MGHDK, CDR2 SYGVNS. J was trimmed by 9 bases and V by 10 bases; bases with no gene match: 14. The CDR3 coding sequence is TGTGCCACCACTCCGAGCGGGGGTGGTCGTGAGCAGTTCTTC. It codes for CATTPSGGGREQFF.

The rearrangement joins TRBV7-9 to TRBJ1-1, with unresolved D. The length of the CDR3 is 13 residues. V was clipped by 1 base and J by 10 bases, with 13 bases between them. Per germline, CDR1 SEHNR and CDR2 FQNEAQ (reference sequence). The CDR3 loop reads CASSLVIPAGAFF. As DNA, the CDR3 is TGTGCCAGCAGCTTAGTTATTCCCGCAGGAGCTTTCTTT.

The chain employs TRBV6-4 and TRBJ1-1; D ambiguous. Trimming stripped 6 bases from V and 5 bases from J, with 1 base between. There are 9 residues in the CDR3. CDR1 is MRHNA and CDR2 is SNTAGT in the germline V gene. CDR3 loop: CASRTEAFF. CDR3 DNA: TGTGCCAGCAGGACTGAAGCTTTCTTT.

V is TRBV2 and J is TRBJ2-5; TRBD1 matches 9 bases. The CDR3 consists of 13 residues. The ends lost 7 bases at V and 1 base at J; junction bases unmatched: 1. Germline assignment: CDR1 SNHLY and CDR2 FYNNEI. The CDR3 here is CASNRGLQETQYF. For the CDR3, the DNA is TGTGCCAGCAACAGGGGGCTCCAAGAGACCCAGTACTTC.

In regard to this clone: The same CDR3 also results from other DNA sequences found in this sample. The V call is TRBV6-5, the J call TRBJ1-2, with TRBD1 identical over 9 bases. The V and J ends lost 5 bases and 5 bases, in that order; junction bases with no gene match: 3. This CDR3 is built from 13 residues. Germline assignment: CDR1 MNHEY and CDR2 SVGAGI. DNA of the CDR3: TGTGCCAGCAGTCCCGGGACAGGGTATGGCTACACCTTC. Amino acids: CASSPGTGYGYTF.

In nucleotides, the CDR3 is TGTGCCAGCAGCTTACAAGGGATGAACACCGGGGAGCTGTTTTTT. Protein: CASSLQGMNTGELFF. V and J are TRBV11-1 and TRBJ2-2; D is undetermined. Germline CDR1 and CDR2: SGHAT and FQDESV (reference sequence). This CDR3 comprises 15 residues. V shed 2 bases and J shed 1 base, with 8 bases lying between them.

This clone was counted only a few times. The chain is built from TRBV5-4 and TRBJ2-2; D may be TRBD2 (6 bases). The V end was cut by 0 bases, the J end by 1 base, with 7 bases between. The CDR3 consists of 15 residues. Germline V gene lookup returns CDR1 SGHNT and CDR2 YYREEE (reference sequence). CDR3 in amino acids: CASSLDGGNTGELFF. In DNA, the CDR3 is TGTGCCAGCAGCTTGGACGGGGGGAACACCGGGGAGCTGTTTTTT.

V is TRBV19 and J is TRBJ1-3; tentative D call: TRBD1 (5 bases). The CDR3 consists of 16 residues. Trimming stripped 5 bases from V and 0 bases from J, with 14 bases between. CDR1 and CDR2 from the germline V gene are LNHDA and SQIVND (reference sequence). DNA for the CDR3: TGTGCCAGTAGTGACCGGAGGGGTTACTCTGGAAACACCATATATTTT. Residues: CASSDRRGYSGNTIYF.

This chain joins TRBV28 and TRBJ2-7; 9 bases agree with TRBD1. CDR3 size: 16 residues. J gave up 7 bases and V 5 bases, and 15 bases lay outside the gene matches. CDR1 is MDHEN, CDR2 SYDVKM, per germline. CDR3 nucleotide sequence: TGTGCCAGCAGTCCCACAGGGGGCCGACCTTGGGGGGAGCAGTACTTC. Its translation is CASSPTGGRPWGEQYF.

On this clone: The same CDR3 arises from other DNA sequences in this sample as well. The rearrangement uses TRBV27 and TRBJ1-1; TRBD1 is a possible D gene (5 bases). Germline lookup yields CDR1 MNHEY and CDR2 SMNVEV (reference sequence). V was pared by 6 bases and J by 1 base, with 6 bases between. This CDR3 is 12 amino acids long. This chain's CDR3 is CASSTGNTEAFF. CDR3 sequence (DNA): TGTGCCAGCAGCACAGGGAACACTGAAGCTTTCTTT.

The chain carries TRBV5-4 and TRBJ1-3; a possible D gene is TRBD1 (5 bases). The CDR3 extends over 14 amino acids. Trimming left V 4 bases short and J 2 bases short, with 10 bases between. Germline V gene sequence: CDR1 SGHNT, CDR2 YYREEE (reference sequence). As DNA, the CDR3 is TGTGCCAGCAGCAGCCAGGGAGCTGGAAACACCATATATTTT. Its protein is CASSSQGAGNTIYF.

For this clone: Other nucleotide sequences in the sample specify the same CDR3. V usage is TRBV30 and J usage is TRBJ1-5; TRBD1 might be the D (6 bases). This CDR3 is 13 amino acids long. The ends were cut back, 4 bases at V and 4 bases at J, with 11 bases in the middle. Looked up from germline, CDR1 is GTSNPN and CDR2 is SVGIG (reference sequence). CDR3 coding DNA: TGTGCCTGGAATCCGGGACAAAATCAGCCCCAGCATTTT. Translated, it gives CAWNPGQNQPQHF.

J is TRBJ1-4 and V is TRBV7-2; perhaps TRBD1 as D (5 bases). The V gene lost 1 base and the J gene lost 6 bases, with 21 bases spanning the gap. The CDR3 runs 18 residues. In germline, CDR1 is SGHTA, CDR2 FQGNSA. The CDR3 loop is CASSLVPGPGDGHEKLFF. DNA for the CDR3: TGTGCCAGCAGCTTAGTTCCAGGGCCGGGGGATGGGCATGAAAAACTGTTTTTT.